Presented here are 9 T cell receptor beta chains from one specimen sequenced in a study of cytomegalovirus exposure and HLA in healthy donors. The PCR employed 60 Vbeta primers together with 13 Jbeta primers. Generated by immunoSEQ multiplex PCR, the TCRdb table keeps only in-frame clones and is missing some. The table includes roughly 150,000 clones, around 73% detected once. Material for sequencing was PBMCs. The origin of the receptors is a woman under 30 in good health and CMV-seronegative.

This chain links TRBV28 with TRBJ1-2, with TRBD1 matching over 8 bases. Germline V gives CDR1 MDHEN, CDR2 SYDVKM. The length of the CDR3 is 15 residues. V dropped 11 bases and J dropped 3; count of bases not matched to a gene: 14. In nucleotides, the CDR3 is TGTGCCGGTGCGACAGGGGCCGTGTCCTACTATGGCTACACCTTC. This sequence encodes CAGATGAVSYYGYTF.

The chain has TRBV21-1 and TRBJ1-6; the table's D call TRBD1 went unverified against the DNA. TRBV21-1 corresponds to a pseudogene. The CDR3 has 16 amino acids. The CDR3 reads CASSTRKTGGGSPLHF. Here the CDR3 DNA reads TGTGCCAGCAGCACGCGAAAAACAGGGGGCGGCTCACCCCTCCACTTT.

With regard to this clone: Other DNA sequences from this sample encode an identical CDR3 as well. The rearrangement joins TRBV5-1 to TRBJ1-5; D is unclear. CDR3 size: 13 residues. Trimming removed 2 bases from V and 2 bases from J, with 5 bases in between. Germline V CDR1 and CDR2: SGHRS, YFSETQ. The CDR3 DNA reads TGCGCCAGCAGCTTCAGTGGCAATCAGCCCCAGCATTTT. Its protein product is CASSFSGNQPQHF.

This clone was detected once. The rearrangement uses TRBV7-8 and TRBJ1-5, with D tentatively TRBD1 (5 bases). Germline V gene sequence: CDR1 SGHVS, CDR2 FQNEAQ. The V and J ends lost 1 base and 0 bases respectively, with 19 bases between them. The CDR3 loop spans 19 amino acids. CDR3 DNA sequence: TGTGCCAGCAGCTTAGGGATCCTCGGGGGATTGGGTAGCAATCAGCCCCAGCATTTT. It codes for CASSLGILGGLGSNQPQHF.

The chain joins TRBV28 to TRBJ1-6; 12 nucleotides align to TRBD1. Germline lookup yields CDR1 MDHEN and CDR2 SYDVKM. The CDR3 has 14 residues. After removal of 6 bases from V and 9 bases from J, the junction contained 3 bases not matched to a gene. CDR3 bases: TGTGCCAGCAGGTCGGGACAGGGGGCTTCACCCCTCCACTTT. Translating it yields CASRSGQGASPLHF.

This chain connects TRBV4-1 to TRBJ1-1, with D unclear. CDR3 length: 13 amino acids. The germline gives CDR1 MGHRA, CDR2 YSYEKL. Trimming left V 6 bases short and J 1 base short, with 9 bases between. The CDR3 DNA reads as TGCGCCAGCAGGTGGGGAGCGAACACTGAAGCTTTCTTT. Protein product: CASRWGANTEAFF.

The CDR3 protein is CASSLERSEKLFF. The CDR3 DNA reads as TGTGCCAGCAGCTTGGAAAGGAGTGAAAAACTGTTTTTT. V and J are TRBV5-6 and TRBJ1-4; D is unresolved. The CDR3 covers 13 residues. V was pared by 0 bases and J by 7 bases, with 7 bases between. Germline V CDR1 and CDR2: SGHDT, YYEEEE.

The V call is TRBV21-1, the J call TRBJ2-7; the table's D call, TRBD1, has no DNA check behind it. TRBV21-1 is a documented pseudogene. This CDR3 has 17 residues. The CDR3 loop is CASSKGGGTGTTYEQYF. The CDR3 DNA is TGTGCCAGCAGCAAAGGGGGCGGGACAGGGACCACCTACGAGCAGTACTTC.

The chain uses TRBV5-1 and TRBJ1-1; possibly TRBD1 for D (5 bases). The CDR3 is 16 amino acids. Germline V gene lookup returns CDR1 SGHRS and CDR2 YFSETQ. The V and J ends lost 4 bases and 5 bases respectively, with 21 bases between them. CDR3 residues: CASSSAGVSWETEAFF. The CDR3 nucleotides read TGCGCCAGCAGCAGTGCGGGGGTCTCTTGGGAGACTGAAGCTTTCTTT.